This TCR beta chain was captured in a study of OX40 agonist ivuxolimab in advanced cancers. Notes on this clone: Its antigen remains unknown.

Study results and caveats: Specificity for antigen went undetermined in the expanded peripheral T cells. CD8+ T cells averaged more expanded clones than CD4+. At 0.1 to 3.0 mg/kg and by week 6, CD4+ and CD8+ T cells in the blood had expanded clonally.

Patients were ineligible given autoimmune disease history or systemic immunosuppression. The method was immunoSEQ multiplex PCR; TCRdb's version includes in-frame clones alone and lacks a portion of them. Of about 92,000 clones listed, around 90% are singletons. The germline CDR1 and CDR2 sequences are SGHNT and YENEEA. This CDR3 contains 14 residues. V was shortened by 5 bases and J by 6 bases, with 13 bases between the two germline ends. The rearrangement joins TRBV11-3 to TRBJ2-2, with a possible D match to TRBD2 (6 bases). The clonotype comes from an adult with an advanced solid tumor such as melanoma, head and neck, liver or kidney cancer. Sequences were derived from CD4+ or CD8+ T cells sorted from blood, sampled in a trial of the OX40 agonist ivuxolimab. The CDR3 sequence is CASSERLGSGELFF. In DNA, the CDR3 is TGTGCCAGCAGCGAACGACTAGGGTCCGGGGAGCTGTTTTTT.